This TCR beta chain stems from a study of shared clonotypes between healthy human individuals. This CDR3 is 11 amino acids long. V shed 11 bases and J shed 8 bases, with 15 bases lying between them. Germline CDR1 reads WSHSY; CDR2 reads SAAADI. This clone was observed a handful of times. Data came from immunoSEQ multiplex PCR; TCRdb stores just in-frame clones and leaves some out. The sample includes about 1.1 million clones, 60% to 85% seen only once; the top ten take 0.89%. Sequenced material: memory CD4+ T cells from PBMCs. Subset noted: CD45RA-negative fraction. The J gene is TRBJ1-1, the V gene TRBV10-2, with D uncertain. This TCR derives from a young man in good health. Some clones in this sample may be carry-over from other donors' samples. The CDR3 protein is CAVSRGAEAFF. The CDR3 bases are TGCGCCGTCTCCCGGGGTGCCGAAGCTTTCTTT.